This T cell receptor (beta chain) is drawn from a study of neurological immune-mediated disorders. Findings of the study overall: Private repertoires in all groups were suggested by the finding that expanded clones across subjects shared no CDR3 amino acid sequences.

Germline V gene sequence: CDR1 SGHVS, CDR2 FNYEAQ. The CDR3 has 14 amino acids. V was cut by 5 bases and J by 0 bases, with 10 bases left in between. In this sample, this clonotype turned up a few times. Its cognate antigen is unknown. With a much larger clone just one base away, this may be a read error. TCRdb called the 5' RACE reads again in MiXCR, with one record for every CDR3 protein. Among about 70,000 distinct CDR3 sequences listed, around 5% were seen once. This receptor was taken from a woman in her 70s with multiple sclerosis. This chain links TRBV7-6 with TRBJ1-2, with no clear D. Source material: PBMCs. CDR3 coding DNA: TGTGCCAGCAGCCAGGACCTCACTAACTATGGCTACACCTTC. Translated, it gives CASSQDLTNYGYTF.